What follows describes a single T cell receptor (beta chain). This CDR3 spans 14 amino acids. From germline, CDR1 is SGDLS and CDR2 YYNGEE. V lost 4 bases and J lost 0; bases outside the gene matches: 3. Authors' data handling: Cell counts per sample came from amplifying reference gene primers. Profiled with immunoSEQ multiplex PCR; TCRdb holds only in-frame clones, not every one. V, J and clone size derive from that table, while D and trimming were established from the DNA sequence. This sample yields roughly 150,000 clones, of which approximately 88% are seen a single time; about 5% belongs to the top ten. This entry belongs to a study of blood T cell repertoires in COVID-19.

The sample consisted of peripheral blood. The chain has TRBV9 and TRBJ1-2, with TRBD1 matching 7 bases. The origin of this receptor is a human donor in a cohort sampled during active COVID-19. This CDR3 is CASSPDRANYGYTF. The DNA of the CDR3 is TGTGCCAGCAGCCCTGACAGGGCTAACTATGGCTACACCTTC. The full variable domain, its missing parts supplied by reference TRBV9 and TRBJ1-2, is DSGVTQTPKHLITATGQRVTLRCSPRSGDLSVYWYQQSLDQGLQFLIQYYNGEERAKGNILERFSAQQFPDLHSELNLSSLELGDSALYFCASSPDRANYGYTFGSGTRLTVV.